Listed below are T cell receptor beta chains from one sample, sequenced in a study of cytomegalovirus exposure and HLA in healthy donors. Repertoires were generated with immunoSEQ multiplex PCR, while TCRdb's copy carries only in-frame clones and drops some. The sample has 100,000 to 150,000 clones; about 96% are singletons. The material sequenced was PBMCs. The receptor source for this set is a man in his late teens or twenties in good health and CMV-seronegative. Each CDR3 is given with its conserved first and last residue. D genes are given only for firm matches. Clone size is stated in some rows and not others, as once, few, many or a class when expanded.

D	length	V	size	J	CDR3	DNA
TRBD1	13	TRBV6-1	-	TRBJ1-5	CASMGQSNQPQHF	TGTGCCAGCATGGGACAGAGCAATCAGCCCCAGCATTTT
TRBD1	14	TRBV10-2	-	TRBJ1-3	CASSEDRAGNTIYF	TGCGCCAGCAGTGAAGACAGGGCTGGAAACACCATATATTTT
TRBD2	17	TRBV4-3	-	TRBJ2-1	CASSQEPAGASYNEQFF	TGCGCCAGCAGCCAAGAGCCAGCGGGAGCCTCCTACAATGAGCAGTTCTTC
-	13	TRBV7-9	-	TRBJ2-7	CASSSGLSYEQYF	TGTGCCAGCAGCTCAGGGTTATCCTACGAGCAGTACTTC
TRBD1	15	TRBV7-9	-	TRBJ2-3	CASSWPGQGTDTQYF	TGTGCCAGCAGCTGGCCGGGACAGGGGACAGATACGCAGTATTTT
TRBD2	16	TRBV9	-	TRBJ2-1	CASSASGLAGVSEQFF	TGTGCCAGCAGCGCAAGCGGACTAGCGGGAGTGAGTGAGCAGTTCTTC
-	14	TRBV28	-	TRBJ2-7	CASSPAGLVYEQYF	TGTGCCAGCAGCCCGGCGGGACTCGTTTACGAGCAGTACTTC
-	10	TRBV28	-	TRBJ2-1	CASSRREQFF	TGTGCCAGTAGTCGTCGGGAGCAGTTCTTC
-	16	TRBV27	-	TRBJ1-1	CASSTNGEGPNTEAFF	TGTGCCAGCAGTACGAACGGGGAGGGCCCGAACACTGAAGCTTTCTTT
TRBD1	15	TRBV4-1	-	TRBJ2-5	CASSQDGTGWETQYF	TGCGCCAGCAGCCAAGATGGGACAGGGTGGGAGACCCAGTACTTC
-	15	TRBV30	-	TRBJ1-3	CAWSVSRQPGNTIYF	TGTGCCTGGAGTGTATCGAGACAGCCTGGAAACACCATATATTTT
-	18	TRBV11-2	-	TRBJ1-1	CASSLGSGISFWSTEAFF	TGTGCCAGCAGCTTAGGATCCGGGATCTCATTTTGGAGCACTGAAGCTTTCTTT
-	18	TRBV9	-	TRBJ2-3	CASSVPQEREGITDTQYF	TGTGCCAGCAGCGTCCCCCAAGAGAGGGAAGGTATCACAGATACGCAGTATTTT
TRBD2	16	TRBV6-6	-	TRBJ2-7	CASSYGASGSSYEQYF	TGTGCCAGCAGTTACGGGGCTAGCGGGAGTTCGTACGAGCAGTACTTC
TRBD2	18	TRBV28	once	TRBJ2-1	CASSPLETSGKIDNEQFF	TGTGCCAGCAGTCCTCTTGAGACTAGCGGGAAGATCGACAATGAGCAGTTCTTC
TRBD1	12	TRBV18	-	TRBJ1-1	CASSPPGTVAFF	TGTGCCAGCTCACCACCGGGGACAGTAGCTTTCTTT
TRBD2	15	TRBV5-5	few	TRBJ2-7	CASSQLAGASHEQYF	TGTGCCAGCAGCCAACTAGCGGGAGCCTCCCACGAGCAGTACTTC
TRBD2	15	TRBV7-3	once	TRBJ2-1	CASSLTSGDYNEQFF	TGTGCCAGCAGCTTGACTAGCGGGGATTACAATGAGCAGTTCTTC
TRBD1	15	TRBV19	-	TRBJ1-5	CASSTTGARNQPQHF	TGTGCCAGTAGTACTACAGGGGCCCGGAATCAGCCCCAGCATTTT
TRBD1	15	TRBV28	-	TRBJ2-5	CASSLEGTGWLTQYF	TGTGCCAGCAGTTTGGAAGGGACAGGGTGGTTGACCCAGTACTTC
-	16	TRBV7-2	-	TRBJ2-7	CASSPQVVANLRGQYF	TGTGCCAGCAGCCCCCAAGTTGTAGCCAACCTACGAGGGCAGTACTTC
-	16	TRBV15	-	TRBJ2-3	CATSRDRTPSTDTQYF	TGTGCCACCAGCAGAGATCGAACACCTAGCACAGATACGCAGTATTTT
TRBD1	15	TRBV4-1	-	TRBJ2-7	CASSQDRGGAGEQYF	TGCGCCAGCAGCCAAGATAGAGGGGGCGCAGGAGAGCAGTACTTC
-	14	TRBV13	-	TRBJ1-2	CASSLTVSNYGYTF	TGTGCCAGCAGCTTAACAGTATCTAACTATGGCTACACCTTC
-	16	TRBV15	-	TRBJ1-2	CATSRVGGERYYGYTF	TGTGCCACCAGCAGAGTGGGGGGTGAAAGGTACTATGGCTACACCTTC
TRBD1	14	TRBV7-9	-	TRBJ1-4	CASSFRGSNEKLFF	TGTGCCAGCAGCTTCAGGGGGTCTAATGAAAAACTGTTTTTT
TRBD2	17	TRBV7-2	-	TRBJ2-1	CASSRQTGGGRVNEQFF	TGTGCCAGCAGCCGCCAGACGGGGGGAGGGAGGGTCAATGAGCAGTTCTTC
-	13	TRBV15	-	TRBJ2-2	CATSQERTGELFF	TGTGCCACCAGCCAAGAGCGGACCGGGGAGCTGTTTTTT
TRBD1	13	TRBV19	-	TRBJ2-3	CASSDRVADTQYF	TGTGCCAGTAGTGACAGGGTTGCAGATACGCAGTATTTT
-	14	TRBV30	-	TRBJ1-4	CAWSHTLREEKLFF	TGTGCCTGGAGCCACACATTAAGGGAGGAAAAACTGTTTTTT
-	16	TRBV9	-	TRBJ2-3	CASTTWGRGGTDTQYF	TGTGCCAGCACCACCTGGGGCAGGGGAGGCACAGATACGCAGTATTTT
-	17	TRBV4-3	-	TRBJ2-6	CASSQDQGGSGANVLTF	TGCGCCAGCAGCCAAGATCAAGGGGGATCTGGGGCCAACGTCCTGACTTTC
TRBD1	15	TRBV15	-	TRBJ2-1	CATSTNRGRGNEQFF	TGTGCCACCAGCACAAACAGGGGGCGAGGCAATGAGCAGTTCTTC
TRBD1	13	TRBV7-9	-	TRBJ2-1	CASSLGTGNEQFF	TGTGCCAGCAGCTTAGGGACAGGTAATGAGCAGTTCTTC
TRBD2	14	TRBV29-1	-	TRBJ2-7	CSVDPSGRSYEQYF	TGCAGCGTTGATCCTAGCGGGAGGTCCTACGAGCAGTACTTC
-	14	TRBV7-8	-	TRBJ2-7	CASSSDIPHYEQYF	TGTGCCAGCAGCTCCGACATCCCTCACTACGAGCAGTACTTC
-	13	TRBV28	-	TRBJ1-5	CASTKGPLRTQHF	TGTGCCAGTACTAAGGGGCCCCTCCGGACCCAGCATTTT
-	12	TRBV5-8	-	TRBJ1-1	CATSTVYTEAFF	TGTGCCACCTCGACAGTTTACACTGAAGCTTTCTTT
TRBD1	17	TRBV14	-	TRBJ2-7	CASSRNRGRNSLYEQYF	TGTGCCAGCAGCCGCAACAGGGGGCGAAATTCGCTCTACGAGCAGTACTTC
TRBD1	15	TRBV10-3	-	TRBJ1-5	CAISESGQGVQPQHF	TGTGCCATCAGTGAGTCGGGACAGGGGGTTCAGCCCCAGCATTTT
-	14	TRBV29-1	once	TRBJ2-2	CSFTTPGKTGELFF	TGCAGCTTCACGACCCCCGGGAAGACCGGGGAGCTGTTTTTT
TRBD2	16	TRBV11-2	-	TRBJ2-1	CASSLRTSGRWYEQFF	TGTGCCAGCAGCTTGCGCACTAGCGGGAGGTGGTATGAGCAGTTCTTC
-	17	TRBV19	-	TRBJ1-1	CASTSDRALRQNTEAFF	TGTGCCAGTACCTCAGACAGAGCCCTTCGACAGAACACTGAAGCTTTCTTT
-	15	TRBV9	-	TRBJ2-7	CASSANGREIDEQYF	TGTGCCAGCAGCGCTAACGGCCGGGAGATCGACGAGCAGTACTTC
-	12	TRBV5-6	-	TRBJ2-1	CASSLLGSEQFF	TGTGCCAGCAGCCTGCTAGGGAGTGAGCAGTTCTTC
-	14	TRBV30	-	TRBJ2-7	CAWSLQGGPYEQYF	TGTGCCTGGAGCCTACAAGGAGGGCCCTACGAGCAGTACTTC
-	15	TRBV30	-	TRBJ1-1	CAWQTPGTLNTEAFF	TGTGCCTGGCAAACCCCAGGTACCCTGAACACTGAAGCTTTCTTT